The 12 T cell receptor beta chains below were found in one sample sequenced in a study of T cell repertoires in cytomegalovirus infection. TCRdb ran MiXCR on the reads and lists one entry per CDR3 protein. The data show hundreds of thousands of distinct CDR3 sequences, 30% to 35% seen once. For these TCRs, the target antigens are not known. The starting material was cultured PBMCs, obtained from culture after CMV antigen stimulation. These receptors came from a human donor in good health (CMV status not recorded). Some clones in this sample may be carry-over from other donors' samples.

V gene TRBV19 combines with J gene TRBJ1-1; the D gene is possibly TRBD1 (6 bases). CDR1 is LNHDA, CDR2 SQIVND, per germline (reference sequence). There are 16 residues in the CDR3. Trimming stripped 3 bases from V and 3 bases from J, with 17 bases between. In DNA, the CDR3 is TGTGCCAGTAGTATCGATGGGGGGCACGGGGACACTGAAGCTTTCTTT. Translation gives CASSIDGGHGDTEAFF.

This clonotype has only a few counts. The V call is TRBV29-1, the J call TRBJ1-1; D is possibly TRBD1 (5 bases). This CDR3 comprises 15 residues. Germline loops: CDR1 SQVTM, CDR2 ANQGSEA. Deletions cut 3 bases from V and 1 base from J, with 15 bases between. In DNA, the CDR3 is TGCAGCGTTGAGGTATCGGGGGGACGGAACACTGAAGCTTTCTTT. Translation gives CSVEVSGGRNTEAFF.

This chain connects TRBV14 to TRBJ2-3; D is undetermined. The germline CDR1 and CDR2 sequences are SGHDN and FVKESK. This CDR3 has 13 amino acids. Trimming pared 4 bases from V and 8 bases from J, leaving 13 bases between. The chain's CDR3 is CASSLTVSVTQYF. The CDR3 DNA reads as TGTGCCAGCAGCCTGACCGTGTCGGTTACGCAGTATTTT.

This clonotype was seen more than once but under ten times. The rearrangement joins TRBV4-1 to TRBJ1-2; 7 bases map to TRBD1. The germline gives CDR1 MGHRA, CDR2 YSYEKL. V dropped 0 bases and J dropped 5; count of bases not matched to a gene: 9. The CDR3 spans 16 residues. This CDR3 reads CASSQEVVRDRYGYTF. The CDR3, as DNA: TGCGCCAGCAGCCAAGAAGTCGTCCGGGACAGATATGGCTACACCTTC.

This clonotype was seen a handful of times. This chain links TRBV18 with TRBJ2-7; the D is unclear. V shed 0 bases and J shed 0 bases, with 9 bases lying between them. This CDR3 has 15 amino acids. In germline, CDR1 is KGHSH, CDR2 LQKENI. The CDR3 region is CASSPPRSSSYEQYF. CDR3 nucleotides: TGTGCCAGCTCACCACCTCGGTCCTCCTCCTACGAGCAGTACTTC. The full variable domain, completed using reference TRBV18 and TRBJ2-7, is NAGVMQNPRHLVRRRGQEARLRCSPMKGHSHVYWYRQLPEEGLKFMVYLQKENIIDESGMPKERFSAEFPKEGPSILRIQQVVRGDSAAYFCASSPPRSSSYEQYFGPGTRLTVT.

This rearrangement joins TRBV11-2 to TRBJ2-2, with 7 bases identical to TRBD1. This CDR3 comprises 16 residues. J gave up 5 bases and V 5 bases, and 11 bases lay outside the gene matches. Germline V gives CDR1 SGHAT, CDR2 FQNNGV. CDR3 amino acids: CASSNRQGIFTGELFF. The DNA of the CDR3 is TGTGCCAGCAGCAACCGACAGGGTATTTTTACCGGGGAGCTGTTTTTT.

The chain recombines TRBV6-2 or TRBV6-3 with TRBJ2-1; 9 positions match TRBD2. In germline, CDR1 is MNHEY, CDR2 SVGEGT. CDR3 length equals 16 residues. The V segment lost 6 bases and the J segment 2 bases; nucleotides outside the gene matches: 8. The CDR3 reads CASRSLAGPPYNEQFF. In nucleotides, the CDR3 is TGTGCCAGCAGGAGTCTAGCGGGGCCCCCCTACAATGAGCAGTTCTTC.

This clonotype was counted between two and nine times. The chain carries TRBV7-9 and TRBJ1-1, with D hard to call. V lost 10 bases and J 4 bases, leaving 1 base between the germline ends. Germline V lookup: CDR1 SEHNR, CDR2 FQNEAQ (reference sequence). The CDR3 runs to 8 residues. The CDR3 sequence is CATTEAFF. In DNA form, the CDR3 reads TGTGCCACCACTGAAGCTTTCTTT.

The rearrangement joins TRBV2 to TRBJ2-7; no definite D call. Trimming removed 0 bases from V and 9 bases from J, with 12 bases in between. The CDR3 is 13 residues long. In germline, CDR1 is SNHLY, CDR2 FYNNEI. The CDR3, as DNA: TGTGCCAGCAGTGAAGCACTCCTAATACGGCAGTACTTC. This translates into CASSEALLIRQYF.

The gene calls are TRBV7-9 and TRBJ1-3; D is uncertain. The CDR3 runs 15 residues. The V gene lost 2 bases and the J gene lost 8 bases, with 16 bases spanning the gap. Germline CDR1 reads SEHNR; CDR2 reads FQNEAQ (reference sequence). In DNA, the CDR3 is TGTGCCAGCAGCTTACCTGGTCTGGGAGGACACACCATATATTTT. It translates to CASSLPGLGGHTIYF.

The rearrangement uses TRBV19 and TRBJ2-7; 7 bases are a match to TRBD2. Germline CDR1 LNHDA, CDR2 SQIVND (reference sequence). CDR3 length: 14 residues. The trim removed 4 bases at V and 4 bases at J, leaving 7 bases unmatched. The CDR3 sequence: CASSSGSMGYEQYF. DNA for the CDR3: TGTGCCAGTAGTAGCGGGAGTATGGGATACGAGCAGTACTTC.

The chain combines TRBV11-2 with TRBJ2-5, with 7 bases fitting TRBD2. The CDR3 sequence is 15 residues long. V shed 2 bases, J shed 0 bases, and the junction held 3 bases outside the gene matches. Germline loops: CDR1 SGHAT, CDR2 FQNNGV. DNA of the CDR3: TGTGCCAGCAGCTTAAGGCGGGGGTACCAAGAGACCCAGTACTTC. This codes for CASSLRRGYQETQYF.